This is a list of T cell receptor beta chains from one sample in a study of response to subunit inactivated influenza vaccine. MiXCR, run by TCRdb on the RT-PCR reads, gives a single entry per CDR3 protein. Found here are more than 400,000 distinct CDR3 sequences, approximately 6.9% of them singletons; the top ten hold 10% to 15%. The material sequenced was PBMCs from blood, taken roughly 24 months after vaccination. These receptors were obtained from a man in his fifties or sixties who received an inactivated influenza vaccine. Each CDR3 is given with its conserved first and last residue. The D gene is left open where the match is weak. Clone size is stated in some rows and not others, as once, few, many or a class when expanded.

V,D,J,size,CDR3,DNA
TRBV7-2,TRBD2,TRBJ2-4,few,CASSPPGGTSDIQYF,TGTGCCAGCAGCCCTCCCGGCGGGACTAGCGACATTCAGTACTTC
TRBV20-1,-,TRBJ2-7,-,CSLLGQAYEQYF,TGCAGCCTTTTGGGGCAAGCCTACGAGCAGTACTTC
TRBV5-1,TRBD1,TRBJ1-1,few,CASSYGQVNTEAFF,TGCGCCAGCAGCTACGGACAGGTGAACACTGAAGCTTTCTTT
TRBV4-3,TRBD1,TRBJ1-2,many,CASSQRQGWYGYTF,TGCGCCAGCAGCCAGCGACAGGGGTGGTATGGCTACACCTTC
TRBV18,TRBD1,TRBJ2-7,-,CASSRLTGSSYEQYF,TGTGCCAGCTCACGACTGACAGGGAGCTCCTACGAGCAGTACTTC
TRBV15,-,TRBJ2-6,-,CATSRDGTGTGANVLTF,TGTGCCACCAGCAGAGATGGTACAGGGACCGGGGCCAACGTCCTGACTTTC
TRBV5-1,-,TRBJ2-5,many,CASSLLYQETQYF,TGCGCCAGCAGCTTGTTGTACCAAGAGACCCAGTACTTC
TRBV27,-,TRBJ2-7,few,CASSQTQAAYEQYF,TGTGCCAGCAGCCAGACTCAGGCTGCCTACGAGCAGTACTTC
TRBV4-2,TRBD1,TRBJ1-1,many,CASSQEQGALGGEAFF,TGTGCCAGCAGCCAAGAACAGGGGGCTCTGGGCGGTGAAGCTTTCTTT
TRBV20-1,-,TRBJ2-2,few,CSATRQNTGELFF,TGCAGTGCTACGAGGCAAAACACCGGGGAGCTGTTTTTT
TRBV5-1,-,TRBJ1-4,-,CASSRLSGDPKLFF,TGCGCCAGCAGCCGGCTATCCGGGGACCCAAAACTGTTTTTT
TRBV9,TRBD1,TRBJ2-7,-,CASSLGAGGGYEQYF,TGTGCCAGCAGCCTAGGGGCAGGGGGCGGGTACGAGCAGTACTTC
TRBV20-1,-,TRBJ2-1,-,CSPLTRTIGNEQFF,TGCAGTCCACTAACTAGAACCATTGGCAATGAGCAGTTCTTC
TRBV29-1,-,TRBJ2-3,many,CSVGEGDTQYF,TGCAGCGTTGGTGAGGGAGATACGCAGTATTTT
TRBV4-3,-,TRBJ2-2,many,CASSQGSGGRSGELFF,TGCGCCAGCAGCCAAGGCTCGGGCGGACGGAGTGGGGAGCTGTTTTTT
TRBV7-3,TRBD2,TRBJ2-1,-,CASSSSGPHNEQFF,TGTGCCAGCAGCTCTAGCGGACCCCACAATGAGCAGTTCTTC
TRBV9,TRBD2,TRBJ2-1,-,CASSVGRAGGYNEQFF,TGTGCCAGCAGCGTAGGTAGAGCGGGAGGATACAATGAGCAGTTCTTC
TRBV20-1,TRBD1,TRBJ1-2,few,CSAREGGQPYGYTF,TGCAGTGCTAGAGAAGGGGGACAGCCCTATGGCTACACCTTC
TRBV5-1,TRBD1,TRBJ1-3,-,CASSPGTGSRNTIYF,TGCGCCAGCAGCCCCGGGACAGGGTCGCGAAACACCATATATTTT
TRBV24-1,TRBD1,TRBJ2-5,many,CATSDSRQGWRQETQYF,TGTGCCACCAGTGATTCAAGACAGGGGTGGCGGCAAGAGACCCAGTACTTC
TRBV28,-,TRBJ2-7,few,CASSSGTDSTYEQYF,TGTGCCAGCTCTTCAGGGACCGACTCTACCTACGAGCAGTACTTC
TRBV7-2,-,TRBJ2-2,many,CASSLATAWPGELFF,TGTGCCAGCAGCTTAGCCACAGCATGGCCCGGGGAGCTGTTTTTT
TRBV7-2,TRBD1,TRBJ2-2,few,CASSLAQGQGVAGELFF,TGTGCCAGCAGCTTAGCGCAGGGACAGGGAGTCGCCGGGGAGCTGTTTTTT
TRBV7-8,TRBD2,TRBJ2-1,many,CASSSPRGGRDEQFF,TGTGCCAGCAGCTCCCCCCGGGGGGGGAGGGATGAGCAGTTCTTC
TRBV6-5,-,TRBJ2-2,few,CASSYTRGNGELFF,TGTGCCAGCAGTTACACCAGGGGTAATGGGGAGCTGTTTTTT
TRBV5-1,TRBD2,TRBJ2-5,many,CASSTGLAGQETQYF,TGCGCCAGCAGCACCGGACTAGCGGGGCAAGAGACCCAGTACTTC
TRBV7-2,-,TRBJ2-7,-,CASSFDRSSYEQYF,TGTGCCAGCAGCTTCGACAGAAGCTCCTACGAGCAGTACTTC
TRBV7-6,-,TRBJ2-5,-,CASSLAGLETQYF,TGTGCCAGCAGCTTAGCAGGGTTGGAGACCCAGTACTTC
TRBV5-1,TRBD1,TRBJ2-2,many,CASSLQGQGNTGELFF,TGCGCCAGCAGCTTGCAGGGACAGGGGAACACCGGGGAGCTGTTTTTT
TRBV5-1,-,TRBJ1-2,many,CASSLFGDLGPGYTF,TGCGCCAGCAGCCTGTTTGGGGATTTGGGACCTGGCTACACCTTC
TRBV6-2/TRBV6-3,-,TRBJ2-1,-,CASTGTTKAYNEQFF,TGTGCCAGCACCGGGACAACGAAGGCCTACAATGAGCAGTTCTTC
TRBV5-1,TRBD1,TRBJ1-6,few,CASTLQGANGSPLHF,TGCGCCAGCACCCTACAGGGGGCCAACGGTTCACCCCTCCACTTT
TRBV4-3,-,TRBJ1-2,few,CASSQMGAGAGYTF,TGCGCCAGCAGCCAAATGGGGGCAGGCGCTGGCTACACCTTC
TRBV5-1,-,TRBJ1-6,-,CASSFAGPRGNSPLHF,TGCGCCAGCAGCTTTGCCGGGCCCAGGGGTAATTCACCCCTCCACTTT
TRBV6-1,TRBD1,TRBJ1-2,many,CASSALGQGVIYGYTF,TGTGCCAGCAGTGCCTTGGGACAGGGCGTGATCTATGGCTACACCTTC
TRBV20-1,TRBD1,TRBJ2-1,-,CSASRQGFSYNEQFF,TGCAGTGCTTCAAGACAGGGGTTTTCCTACAATGAGCAGTTCTTC
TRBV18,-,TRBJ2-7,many,CASSKTASYEQYF,TGTGCCAGCTCAAAGACAGCCTCCTACGAGCAGTACTTC
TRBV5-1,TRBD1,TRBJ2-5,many,CASSTGTAEETQYF,TGCGCCAGCAGCACCGGGACAGCAGAAGAGACCCAGTACTTC
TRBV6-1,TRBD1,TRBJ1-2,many,CASSSTRTGNYGYTF,TGTGCCAGCAGTAGCACCCGGACAGGCAACTATGGCTACACCTTC
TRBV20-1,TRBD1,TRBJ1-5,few,CSAKTGFGQPQHF,TGCAGTGCTAAGACAGGGTTTGGTCAGCCCCAGCATTTT